Listed below are T cell receptor beta chains from one sample, sequenced in a study of T cell responses to AZD1222 COVID-19 vaccine. The assay was immunoSEQ multiplex PCR, and TCRdb's table has in-frame clones only and misses some. The sample contains 97,000 or so clones, 88% of which appear only once. The sequencing here drew on peripheral blood, taken on day 0 of AZD1222 vaccination. These receptors all come from an adult in good health. Both conserved end residues are part of each CDR3. The D gene is left open where the match is weak. Only part of the rows carry a size: once, few, many, or a class if the clone is expanded.

j_gene,v_gene,d_gene,abundance,CDR3nt,CDR3aa
TRBJ2-1,TRBV4-1,TRBD2,NA,TGCGCCAGCAGCCCCTACTGGACTAGCGGGGCCCTCAATGAGCAGTTCTTC,CASSPYWTSGALNEQFF
TRBJ2-1,TRBV24-1,TRBD1,once,TGTGCCACCAGTGATCCGGACAGGGATTACAATGAGCAGTTCTTC,CATSDPDRDYNEQFF
TRBJ1-3,TRBV28,NA,NA,TGTGCCAGCTATAATCTAAACACCATATATTTT,CASYNLNTIYF
TRBJ2-1,TRBV2,NA,NA,TGTGCCAGCATAGCGGCCCTGGGCAACAATGAGCAGTTCTTC,CASIAALGNNEQFF
TRBJ2-7,TRBV28,TRBD2,once,TGTGCCAGCAGTTCCCCCGGGACTAGCGCCCCCGAGCAGTACTTC,CASSSPGTSAPEQYF
TRBJ2-7,TRBV28,NA,once,TGTGCCAGCACCCGGGGTCGAAGCGAGCAGTACTTC,CASTRGRSEQYF
TRBJ2-1,TRBV29-1,NA,NA,TGCAGCGTTTGGGAAGAGTACAATGAGCAGTTCTTC,CSVWEEYNEQFF
TRBJ2-3,TRBV7-2,NA,NA,TGTGCCAGCAGCTCGGGGTCAGATACGCAGTATTTT,CASSSGSDTQYF
TRBJ1-2,TRBV19,TRBD1,NA,TGTGCCAGTAGGACAGGGAACTATGGCTACACCTTC,CASRTGNYGYTF
TRBJ1-3,TRBV28,NA,NA,TGTGCCAGCAGGGGCTCATACTCTGGAAACACCATATATTTT,CASRGSYSGNTIYF
TRBJ1-2,TRBV12-2,NA,NA,TGTGCAAGTCGCTCGGGTAGTGTCGAGGGGAACTATGGCTACACCTTC,CASRSGSVEGNYGYTF
TRBJ1-1,TRBV3-1/TRBV3-2,NA,NA,TGTGCCAGCAGCCAAAGACAAGGGATAACTTACACTGAAGCTTTCTTT,CASSQRQGITYTEAFF
TRBJ2-3,TRBV7-3,NA,NA,TGTGCCAGCAGCTCGACGACCACAGATACGCAGTATTTT,CASSSTTTDTQYF
TRBJ1-1,TRBV19,NA,NA,TGTGCCAGTTCGTTCGGGGGTCGGACTGAAGCTTTCTTT,CASSFGGRTEAFF
TRBJ2-6,TRBV3-1/TRBV3-2,NA,NA,TGTGCCAGCAGCCTTCCGGGCTCTGGGGCCAACGTCCTGACTTTC,CASSLPGSGANVLTF
TRBJ1-1,TRBV30,TRBD1,NA,TGTGCCTGGGAGCGACAGGGGGCGATGAACACTGAAGCTTTCTTT,CAWERQGAMNTEAFF
TRBJ2-7,TRBV29-1,TRBD2,NA,TGCAGCGTAGCTAGCGGGAGGGCCTACGAGCAGTACTTC,CSVASGRAYEQYF
TRBJ2-3,TRBV30,TRBD1,NA,TGTGCCTGGAGTGTCCTCATGCAGGGGGTGAGCACAGATACGCAGTATTTT,CAWSVLMQGVSTDTQYF
TRBJ1-5,TRBV28,NA,NA,TGTGCCAGCAGTTTTATTGCCAGGGGTAAGAGCAATCAGCCCCAGCATTTT,CASSFIARGKSNQPQHF
TRBJ2-7,TRBV6-2/TRBV6-3,NA,once,TGTGCCAGCAGTTATTTCTCCGAGCAGTACTTC,CASSYFSEQYF
TRBJ2-1,TRBV7-9,TRBD2,NA,TGTGCCAGCAGCCTTGGGCTAGCGGGATACAATGAGCAGTTCTTC,CASSLGLAGYNEQFF
TRBJ1-2,TRBV5-1,TRBD1,NA,TGCGCCAGCAGCTTGACAGGGGTTCAGAATGGCTACACCTTC,CASSLTGVQNGYTF
TRBJ2-1,TRBV4-3,TRBD2,NA,TGCGCCAGCAGCCAGCGACTAGCGGGGTCCTACAATGAGCAGTTCTTC,CASSQRLAGSYNEQFF
TRBJ2-6,TRBV7-9,NA,NA,TGTGCCAGCAGCTTAGTAAACTCTGGGGCCAACGTCCTGACTTTC,CASSLVNSGANVLTF
TRBJ1-6,TRBV23-1,NA,NA,TGCGCCAGCAGTCAATCGTGTCGGATTTCACCCCTCCACTTT,CASSQSCRISPLHF
TRBJ2-1,TRBV5-5,NA,NA,TGTGCCAGCAGCTTGTTAGGGGGAGGGTACAATGAGCAGTTCTTC,CASSLLGGGYNEQFF
TRBJ1-6,TRBV9,NA,NA,TGTGCCAGCAGCCCCCTGGACAGTTATAATTCACCCCTCCACTTT,CASSPLDSYNSPLHF
TRBJ2-1,TRBV7-2,NA,NA,TGTGCCAGCAGCTTAGTTGTGGGACGTGAGCAGTTCTTC,CASSLVVGREQFF
TRBJ1-1,TRBV10-3,TRBD1,NA,TGTGCCATCAGGACTGAACAGGGGCCAGACACTGAAGCTTTCTTT,CAIRTEQGPDTEAFF
TRBJ2-1,TRBV1,NA,NA,TGCACCAGCAGCCAAGAAAGAGGAGTGCAGTTCTTC,CTSSQERGVQFF
TRBJ2-3,TRBV10-3,TRBD1,once,TGTGCCATCAGTGAGAAAATGGGACAGGGGAACACAGATACGCAGTATTTT,CAISEKMGQGNTDTQYF
TRBJ1-1,TRBV19,TRBD1,once,TGTGCCAGTAGTGATGGGGGTACTTCCGGGACAGGAATTGAAGCTTTCTTT,CASSDGGTSGTGIEAFF
TRBJ2-3,TRBV24-1,NA,NA,TGTGCCACCAGTGATTTGGCTTTCGGGGGTTATACGCAGTATTTT,CATSDLAFGGYTQYF
TRBJ2-3,TRBV6-6,NA,NA,TGTGCCAGCAGTTACTCAGGGGGGTTATTAGCAGATACGCAGTATTTT,CASSYSGGLLADTQYF
TRBJ1-1,TRBV12-3/TRBV12-4,NA,NA,TGTGCCAGCAGTATGACTACTCAAAGGAAAGCTTTCTTT,CASSMTTQRKAFF
TRBJ2-2,TRBV2,NA,few,TGTGCCAGCAGTCTTAGACAGCTGAACACCGGGGAGCTGTTTTTT,CASSLRQLNTGELFF
TRBJ1-1,TRBV30,NA,once,TGTGCCTGGAGTACCGGGGGGAGTTGGAAAGCTTTCTTT,CAWSTGGSWKAFF
TRBJ1-5,TRBV19,NA,NA,TGTGCCAGTGGAGAGGTAGTTCAGCCCCAGCATTTT,CASGEVVQPQHF
TRBJ1-1,TRBV30,NA,once,TGTGCCTGGAGTGTGCTCTCGGACACTGAAGCTTTCTTT,CAWSVLSDTEAFF
TRBJ2-3,TRBV7-9,TRBD2,NA,TGTGCCAGCAGCTTATCGACTAGCGGGGCTAGCACAGATACGCAGTATTTT,CASSLSTSGASTDTQYF
TRBJ2-1,TRBV28,NA,NA,TGTGCCAGCTTGCAGGGAGACTACAATGAGCAGTTCTTC,CASLQGDYNEQFF